What follows describes a single T cell receptor (beta chain). Germline V gene lookup returns CDR1 KGHSH and CDR2 LQKENI. This CDR3 is 15 amino acids long. The V end was cut by 3 bases, the J end by 1 base, with 12 bases between. These data originate in a study of control samples from healthy donors and cancer patients. The repertoire was sequenced with immunoSEQ multiplex PCR; TCRdb's copy has only in-frame clones and lacks some. Among about 34,000 clones, around 87% were seen once, and the ten largest hold about 1.5%. This chain links TRBV18 with TRBJ1-2; D uncertain. The clonotype comes from a woman aged 40 to 50 with lung cancer. Sequenced sample: PBMCs. The CDR3 region has the DNA TGTGCCAGCTCACCGCGGGGAAGTGGTAACTATGGCTACACCTTC. Translated: CASSPRGSGNYGYTF. The complete variable domain, with remaining parts taken from reference TRBV18 and TRBJ1-2, reads NAGVMQNPRHLVRRRGQEARLRCSPMKGHSHVYWYRQLPEEGLKFMVYLQKENIIDESGMPKERFSAEFPKEGPSILRIQQVVRGDSAAYFCASSPRGSGNYGYTFGSGTRLTVV.